These 12 T cell receptor beta chains were all obtained from the same sample, sequenced in a study of regulatory T cells in long-lasting Graves disease. Regarding time point: newly diagnosed GD, antithyroid drugs for less than 3 months. The authors made the TCR library using RNA they extracted from PBMCs. CDR3 regions were amplified by Arm-PCR using iRepertoire HTBI primers to build TCR beta libraries. Using its own MiXCR run on the multiplex PCR reads, TCRdb lists one record per CDR3 protein. The repertoire has roughly 430,000 distinct CDR3 sequences, roughly 15% of them found once; the top ten carry about 10%. This sample was shared with a second study, whose subject was T cells in Graves' hyperthyroidism and ophthalmopathy.

Source: peripheral blood mononuclear cells (PBMCs), taken at new diagnosis, from a patient treated with antithyroid drugs. The origin of the receptors is a woman under 40 with Graves disease.

This clonotype was picked up many times. The chain couples TRBV29-1 to TRBJ1-5, with D unresolved. The CDR3 contains 12 residues. The germline CDR1 and CDR2 sequences are SQVTM and ANQGSEA. Trimming cost V 5 bases and J 4 bases, with 9 bases left between them. CDR3 amino acids: CSVQIGNQPQHF. As DNA, the CDR3 is TGCAGCGTTCAGATAGGGAATCAGCCCCAGCATTTT.

This CDR3 is CSAHIKSTGEKWRNQPQHF. CDR3 nucleotide sequence: TGCAGTGCCCACATCAAGTCAACAGGGGAAAAGTGGCGCAATCAGCCCCAGCATTTT. The rearrangement links TRBV20-1 to TRBJ1-5, with 7 bases lining up with TRBD1. The V segment lost 6 bases and the J segment 2 bases; nucleotides outside the gene matches: 22. Germline V gene sequence: CDR1 DFQATT, CDR2 SNEGSKA (reference sequence). This CDR3 spans 19 amino acids.

Many counts were recorded for this clonotype. The J gene is TRBJ2-3, the V gene TRBV3-1; D unclear. V was pared by 1 base and J by 3 bases, with 8 bases between. The length of the CDR3 is 14 residues. Germline loops: CDR1 LGHDT, CDR2 YNNKEL (reference sequence). The CDR3 DNA follows: TGTGCCAGCAGCCAAGTGAGAGGAACAGATACGCAGTATTTT. Its translation: CASSQVRGTDTQYF.

The chain employs TRBV11-2 and TRBJ1-3, with D maybe TRBD1 (5 bases). The CDR3 has 12 amino acids. Germline-derived CDR1 and CDR2 are SGHAT and FQNNGV. V was pared by 11 bases and J by 4 bases, with 12 bases between. The CDR3 is CADGGGGNTIYF. CDR3 sequence (DNA): TGTGCCGACGGGGGAGGAGGAAACACCATATATTTT.

Remarks on this clonotype: This could be a read error, since a much larger clone is one nucleotide away. The rearrangement links TRBV28 to TRBJ1-2; D is unclear. V lost 1 base, J lost 2 bases, and 11 bases lay in between. Germline V CDR1 and CDR2: MDHEN, SYDVKM. This CDR3 spans 15 amino acids. The CDR3 region is CASSLLQGRNYGYTF. The DNA of the CDR3 is TGTGCCAGCAGTTTATTGCAAGGCCGAAACTATGGCTACACCTTC.

This clonotype was recorded at least ten times. The chain recombines TRBV2 with TRBJ2-7; D possibly corresponds to TRBD2 (5 bases). Germline CDR1 and CDR2: SNHLY and FYNNEI. The CDR3 spans 16 residues. The germline V and J ends were trimmed by 7 bases and 2 bases, with 21 bases remaining between them. The CDR3 coding sequence is TGTGCCAGCATGGAAGCGGACGGAAGAAAGACCTACGAGCAGTACTTC. This translates into CASMEADGRKTYEQYF.

This clonotype was seen more than once but under ten times. V is TRBV24-1 and J is TRBJ2-7; D might be TRBD1 (6 bases). The germline V gene has CDR1 KGHDR and CDR2 SFDVKD. The CDR3 has 16 amino acids. V was pared by 6 bases and J by 1 base, with 18 bases between. CDR3 DNA: TGTGCCACCAGTCAAAACAGGGCGGATGGTTCCTACGAGCAGTACTTC. It codes for CATSQNRADGSYEQYF.

There are many counts of this clonotype. The chain uses TRBV7-2 and TRBJ1-5, with D possibly matching TRBD1 (5 bases). CDR3 length: 13 amino acids. Per the germline V gene, CDR1 is SGHTA and CDR2 is FQGNSA. V dropped 7 bases and J dropped 2 bases, with 9 bases sitting between them. CDR3: CASTSTGNQPQHF. DNA for the CDR3: TGTGCCAGCACCTCGACAGGCAATCAGCCCCAGCATTTT.

Ten or more counts support this clonotype. V is TRBV20-1 and J is TRBJ1-1, with D tentatively TRBD1 (5 bases). The CDR3 covers 12 residues. Trimming left V 5 bases short and J 1 base short, with 8 bases between. Germline CDR1 is DFQATT and CDR2 is SNEGSKA (reference sequence). CDR3 region: CSAVQGNTEAFF. CDR3 sequence (DNA): TGCAGTGCTGTTCAGGGGAACACTGAAGCTTTCTTT.

This clonotype was observed at least ten times. The rearrangement uses TRBV20-1 and TRBJ1-5; no definite D call. The V gene lost 5 bases and the J gene lost 5 bases, with 28 bases spanning the gap. This CDR3 region has 18 residues. Germline values: CDR1 DFQATT, CDR2 SNEGSKA (reference sequence). This chain's CDR3 is CSAPSRGGEIPDDQPQHF. CDR3 bases: TGCAGTGCTCCTTCCCGGGGAGGAGAGATTCCCGACGATCAGCCCCAGCATTTT.

As for this clonotype: It is likely a read error: a sequence one base away is far more abundant. The chain uses TRBV28 and TRBJ2-4; unclear D gene. The J call is doubtful: the DNA matches TRBJ1-2 better. This CDR3 is built from 11 residues. The germline gives CDR1 MDHEN, CDR2 SYDVKM. The CDR3: CASSFTHGYTF. CDR3 nucleotide sequence: TGTGCCAGCAGTTTCACCCATGGCTACACCTTC.

Details on this clonotype: A much larger clone is a single base away; this may be a read error. This chain links TRBV20-1 with TRBJ2-7; 7 bases match TRBD1. Germline CDR1 and CDR2: DFQATT and SNEGSKA (reference sequence). This CDR3 is built from 13 residues. Written as DNA, the CDR3 is TGCAATACCCGACAGGGAGCTTTAGGGGAGCAGTACTTC. Translated: CNTRQGALGEQYF.